This T cell receptor (beta chain) was sequenced for a study of T cell repertoires in cytomegalovirus infection. Study information: Indications came from public TCR beta signatures; they pointed to CMV infection and to a matching HLA type.

At least ten counts were recorded for this clonotype. Its antigen remains unknown. Findings and caveats of the study: What dominated the ex vivo response were HLA-C-restricted CMV-specific TCR beta clonotypes.

One entry per CDR3 protein results from TCRdb running MiXCR on the reads. Here the sample spans some 240,000 distinct CDR3 sequences, over 15% being singletons. The sequence was obtained from a human donor in good health (CMV status not recorded). Some clones in this sample may be carry-over from other donors' samples. Sequencing was carried out using CD8+ T cells from PBMCs.

The CDR3 nucleotides are TGTGCCAGCAGTTCATCCGGGACTCCCACAGATACGCAGTATTTT. It codes for CASSSSGTPTDTQYF. The rearrangement uses TRBV7-9 and TRBJ2-3; weak D call: TRBD2 (6 bases). The CDR3 has 15 residues. The germline V gene has CDR1 SEHNR and CDR2 FQNEAQ (reference sequence). Trimming removed 6 bases from V and 2 bases from J, with 15 bases in between.